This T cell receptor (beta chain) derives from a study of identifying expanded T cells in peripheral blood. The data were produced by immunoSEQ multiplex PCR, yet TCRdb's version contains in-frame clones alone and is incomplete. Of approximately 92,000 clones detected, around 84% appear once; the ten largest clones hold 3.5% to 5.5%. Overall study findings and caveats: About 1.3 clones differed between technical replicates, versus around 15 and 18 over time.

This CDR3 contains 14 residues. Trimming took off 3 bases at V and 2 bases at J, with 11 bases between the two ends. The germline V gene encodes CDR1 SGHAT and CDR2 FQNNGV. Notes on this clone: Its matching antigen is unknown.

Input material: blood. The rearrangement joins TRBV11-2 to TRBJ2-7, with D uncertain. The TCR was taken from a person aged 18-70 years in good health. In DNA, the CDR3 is TGTGCCAGCAGCTTGGATGGGGTCCCCTACGAGCAGTACTTC. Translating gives CASSLDGVPYEQYF.